These 30 T cell receptor beta chains were sequenced from one sample in a study of T cells after yellow fever vaccination. TCRdb independently ran MiXCR on the 5' RACE reads; one entry per CDR3 protein. The data hold 500,000 to 550,000 distinct CDR3 sequences, with 21% observed a single time. Sequencing used PBMCs, obtained roughly 20 days after the first yellow fever vaccination. These TCRs come from a man aged 18 to 30 who received the YFV17D yellow fever vaccine.

This clonotype came up a few times. The CDR3 is CASSLGTSGFTDTQYF. In DNA form, the CDR3 reads TGCGCCAGCAGCTTAGGGACTAGCGGTTTCACAGATACGCAGTATTTT. This chain connects TRBV5-1 to TRBJ2-3; the match to TRBD2 covers 11 bases. With 2 bases clipped from V and 2 bases from J, the junction kept 4 bases outside the gene matches. This CDR3 is 16 amino acids long. The V gene's germline CDR1 is SGHRS and CDR2 YFSETQ.

The rearrangement links TRBV6-1 to TRBJ1-1, with D tentatively TRBD1 (6 bases). Germline-derived CDR1 and CDR2 are MNHNS and SASEGT. The V gene lost 8 bases and the J gene lost 5 bases, with 27 bases spanning the gap. The CDR3 is made up of 17 amino acids. The CDR3 reads CASWDRGLVWGRTEAFF. CDR3 nucleotides: TGTGCCAGCTGGGACCGGGGGCTTGTGTGGGGTCGGACTGAAGCTTTCTTT.

The chain combines TRBV6-5 with TRBJ2-3; D remains ambiguous. CDR1 and CDR2 from the germline V gene are MNHEY and SVGAGI. The CDR3 has 11 amino acids. Trimming left V 4 bases short and J 9 bases short, with 8 bases between. CDR3 DNA sequence: TGTGCCAGCAGTTTAGGGTCAACGCAGTATTTT. Protein sequence: CASSLGSTQYF.

This chain joins TRBV7-2 and TRBJ2-5, with 10 bases matching TRBD1. From germline, CDR1 is SGHTA and CDR2 FQGNSA. V trimming: 3 bases; J trimming: 4 bases; junction bases outside the gene matches: 5. This CDR3 is built from 15 residues. The CDR3 loop reads CASSFDRGRGETQYF. CDR3 bases: TGTGCCAGCAGCTTTGACAGGGGGCGAGGAGAGACCCAGTACTTC.

The chain employs TRBV12-3 or TRBV12-4 and TRBJ2-2, with D tentatively TRBD1 or TRBD2 (5 bases each). Trimming removed 6 bases at V and 3 bases at J, with 20 bases between. CDR3 length equals 17 residues. The CDR3 DNA sequence: TGTGCCAGCAGCCGACAGCCCGGAGGTGTGGACACCGGGGAGCTGTTTTTT. Residues: CASSRQPGGVDTGELFF.

The table lists this clonotype with a few counts. The chain uses TRBV7-9 and TRBJ1-1; maybe TRBD1 (5 bases). V was shortened by 2 bases and J by 3 bases, with 13 bases between the two germline ends. The CDR3 runs 15 residues. The germline CDR1 and CDR2 sequences are SEHNR and FQNEAQ (reference sequence). CDR3 bases: TGTGCCAGCAGCTTAAGGCAGGGTGGGGACACTGAAGCTTTCTTT. This sequence encodes CASSLRQGGDTEAFF.

This rearrangement joins TRBV28 to TRBJ1-2; D is ambiguous. This CDR3 contains 14 residues. The germline CDR1 and CDR2 sequences are MDHEN and SYDVKM. V dropped 2 bases and J dropped 4 bases, with 11 bases sitting between them. The CDR3 sequence is CASSLIVASYGYTF. DNA for the CDR3: TGTGCCAGCAGTTTAATTGTTGCATCCTATGGCTACACCTTC.

V is TRBV20-1 and J is TRBJ1-4; no clear D gene. V was cut by 6 bases and J by 0 bases, with 5 bases left in between. The CDR3 runs to 12 residues. Germline values: CDR1 DFQATT, CDR2 SNEGSKA (reference sequence). The CDR3 bases are TGCAGTGCGGCAGCAACTAATGAAAAACTGTTTTTT. Protein product: CSAAATNEKLFF.

This clonotype appeared a few times. This chain uses TRBV7-2 with TRBJ1-6, with 12 bases aligning to TRBD1. V gave up 5 bases and J gave up 9 bases; unmatched junction bases: 8. This CDR3 contains 16 residues. Germline V gene sequence: CDR1 SGHTA, CDR2 FQGNSA. The chain's CDR3 is CASSPQAGQGASPLHF. As DNA, the CDR3 is TGTGCCAGCAGCCCCCAGGCGGGACAGGGGGCTTCACCCCTCCACTTT.

The chain couples TRBV5-1 to TRBJ2-2; D is unclear. The CDR3 is made up of 16 amino acids. Germline V gene data show CDR1 as SGHRS and CDR2 as YFSETQ. Trimming shortened V by 1 base and J by 0 bases, and 10 bases separated the two germline ends. The CDR3 here is CASSLIPGANTGELFF. CDR3 bases: TGCGCCAGCAGCTTGATTCCGGGCGCGAACACCGGGGAGCTGTTTTTT. The whole variable domain, remainder taken from reference TRBV5-1 and TRBJ2-2, is KAGVTQTPRYLIKTRGQQVTLSCSPISGHRSVSWYQQTPGQGLQFLFEYFSETQRNKGNFPGRFSGRQFSNSRSEMNVSTLELGDSALYLCASSLIPGANTGELFFGEGSRLTVL.

This clonotype has just a few counts. The genes are TRBV4-1 and TRBJ2-1, with TRBD1 matching 9 bases. V lost 4 bases and J lost 10; bases outside the gene matches: 8. CDR3 size: 14 residues. Germline V gene sequence: CDR1 MGHRA, CDR2 YSYEKL. The CDR3 nucleotides read TGCGCCAGCAGCCTGGGACAGGGTTTGAACGAGCAGTTCTTC. Its protein product is CASSLGQGLNEQFF.

This clonotype was detected only a few times. The chain carries TRBV7-2 and TRBJ2-1; 7 nucleotides line up with TRBD1. J lost 4 bases, V lost 1 base, and 4 bases had no gene match. CDR1 is SGHTA, CDR2 FQGNSA, per germline. The CDR3 has 15 residues. The CDR3 bases are TGTGCCAGCAGCTTAGTAGGGACAGTTTACAATGAGCAGTTCTTC. Translating it yields CASSLVGTVYNEQFF. The full variable domain, in which reference TRBV7-2 and TRBJ2-1 provide the parts outside the CDR3, is GAGVSQSPSNKVTEKGKDVELRCDPISGHTALYWYRQSLGQGLEFLIYFQGNSAPDKSGLPSDRFSAERTGGSVSTLTIQRTQQEDSAVYLCASSLVGTVYNEQFFGPGTRLTVL.

This clonotype was counted ten times or more. This chain joins TRBV5-6 and TRBJ2-2, with a weak D call TRBD1 (6 bases). V dropped 5 bases and J dropped 1 base, with 12 bases sitting between them. This CDR3 spans 15 amino acids. Germline CDR1 reads SGHDT; CDR2 reads YYEEEE. The CDR3 sequence: CASSYPGQNTGELFF. In DNA, the CDR3 is TGTGCCAGCAGTTATCCGGGACAGAACACCGGGGAGCTGTTTTTT.

The rearrangement joins TRBV7-2 to TRBJ2-3, with D hard to call. V was trimmed by 2 bases and J by 3 bases, leaving 9 bases between them. Germline CDR1 is SGHTA and CDR2 is FQGNSA. There are 14 residues in the CDR3. CDR3 residues: CASSLLGETDTQYF. The DNA of the CDR3 is TGTGCCAGCAGCTTACTAGGAGAGACAGATACGCAGTATTTT.

The chain joins TRBV7-3 to TRBJ2-7, with D possibly being TRBD1 (5 bases). The V and J ends lost 0 bases and 0 bases respectively, with 9 bases between them. The CDR3 extends over 15 amino acids. Per germline, CDR1 SGHTA and CDR2 FQGTGA. The DNA for the CDR3 is TGTGCCAGCAGCTTAACTTCAGGGTTCTCCTACGAGCAGTACTTC. The encoded protein is CASSLTSGFSYEQYF.

Only a few counts were recorded for this clonotype. The rearrangement uses TRBV4-3 and TRBJ2-2, with 7 bases matching TRBD2. Germline trimming cut 0 bases from V and 1 base from J; bases unmatched to any gene: 5. Germline V lookup: CDR1 LGHNA, CDR2 YSLEER. This CDR3 is built from 17 residues. The CDR3 sequence: CASSQDMVAGNTGELFF. CDR3 DNA sequence: TGCGCCAGCAGCCAAGATATGGTAGCGGGGAACACCGGGGAGCTGTTTTTT.

This clonotype was detected many times. J is TRBJ1-1 and V is TRBV20-1; tentatively, D is TRBD1 (5 bases). Germline CDR1 reads DFQATT; CDR2 reads SNEGSKA (reference sequence). V lost 5 bases, J lost 5 bases, and 15 bases lay in between. The CDR3 covers 13 residues. The CDR3 sequence is CSAPWGAGTEAFF. The CDR3 DNA follows: TGCAGTGCTCCCTGGGGCGCGGGGACTGAAGCTTTCTTT.

The chain uses TRBV19 and TRBJ1-5; D remains unclear. From germline, CDR1 is LNHDA and CDR2 SQIVND (reference sequence). V lost 0 bases to trimming and J lost 0 bases, with 6 bases between them. The CDR3 has 15 residues. The CDR3 sequence is CASSIDGLSNQPQHF. CDR3 DNA: TGTGCCAGTAGTATAGACGGGCTTAGCAATCAGCCCCAGCATTTT. Full variable domain (rest looked up from reference TRBV19 and TRBJ1-5): DGGITQSPKYLFRKEGQNVTLSCEQNLNHDAMYWYRQDPGQGLRLIYYSQIVNDFQKGDIAEGYSVSREKKESFPLTVTSAQKNPTAFYLCASSIDGLSNQPQHFGDGTRLSIL.

This clonotype appeared a few times. The chain joins TRBV7-2 to TRBJ1-4; a weak D match, TRBD1 (5 bases). Between the trimmed V and J ends, which lost 3 bases and 8 bases, there was a span of 10 bases. Looked up from germline, CDR1 is SGHTA and CDR2 is FQGNSA. This CDR3 comprises 13 residues. The CDR3 is CASSFGRGEKLFF. CDR3 nucleotides: TGTGCCAGCAGCTTCGGGAGGGGAGAAAAACTGTTTTTT.

The rearrangement links TRBV5-6 to TRBJ2-1; D remains ambiguous. Germline loops: CDR1 SGHDT, CDR2 YYEEEE. The CDR3 covers 14 residues. V was cut by 0 bases and J by 5 bases, with 9 bases left in between. The CDR3 DNA follows: TGTGCCAGCAGCTTGGTACGGCTAAACAATGAGCAGTTCTTC. Its protein product is CASSLVRLNNEQFF.

The table lists this clonotype with a few counts. The chain carries TRBV12-3 or TRBV12-4 and TRBJ1-2, with TRBD1 identical over 9 bases. J was trimmed by 0 bases and V by 2 bases; bases with no gene match: 13. The length of the CDR3 is 19 residues. The CDR3 is CASSLNRGQGDLANYGYTF. The CDR3 DNA follows: TGTGCCAGCAGTTTAAATAGGGGACAGGGCGATCTAGCTAACTATGGCTACACCTTC.

This clonotype was seen a few times. V usage is TRBV20-1 and J usage is TRBJ1-2; D ambiguous. The V and J ends lost 1 base and 2 bases respectively, with 11 bases between them. The germline V gene has CDR1 DFQATT and CDR2 SNEGSKA (reference sequence). The CDR3 has 14 residues. The CDR3 DNA reads TGCAGTGCTAGAGCTTGGCGGGTCAACTATGGCTACACCTTC. Encoded protein: CSARAWRVNYGYTF.

The chain has TRBV14 and TRBJ1-2; unclear D gene. The CDR3 spans 15 residues. Germline loops: CDR1 SGHDN, CDR2 FVKESK. V was cut by 5 bases and J by 6 bases, with 19 bases left in between. This CDR3 reads CASSDHRNREDGYTF. CDR3 in DNA: TGTGCCAGCAGCGATCACCGAAATAGGGAGGATGGCTACACCTTC.

This rearrangement joins TRBV13 to TRBJ2-1, with 9 bases matching TRBD1. The V gene end was trimmed by 6 bases and the J gene end by 3 bases; junction bases not matched to a gene: 12. In germline, CDR1 is PRHDT, CDR2 FYEKMQ (reference sequence). This CDR3 spans 17 amino acids. The CDR3 DNA sequence: TGTGCCAGCAGACAAAAGACAGGGGGGAAGGTCTACAATGAGCAGTTCTTC. It codes for CASRQKTGGKVYNEQFF.

Only one count was recorded for this clonotype. V gene TRBV7-6 combines with J gene TRBJ2-7; tentative D call: TRBD1 (6 bases). The CDR3 covers 15 residues. Trimming removed 4 bases at V and 6 bases at J, with 19 bases between. CDR1 is SGHVS and CDR2 is FNYEAQ in the germline V gene. The CDR3 region is CASSSSSGQGIEQYF. In DNA, the CDR3 is TGTGCCAGCAGCTCTTCCTCCGGGCAGGGGATCGAGCAGTACTTC.

This clonotype was seen more than once but under ten times. The J gene is TRBJ2-2, the V gene TRBV23-1, with D possibly TRBD1 on 6 matching bases. TRBV23-1 counts as an open reading frame of uncertain function. The CDR3 contains 15 residues. V lost 3 bases and J lost 7, with 15 bases in between. The CDR3 DNA reads as TGCGCCAGCAGTCACAGGGGCCCCGAGGACGGGGAGCTGTTTTTT. This codes for CASSHRGPEDGELFF.

The chain's CDR3 is CASADRAGANVLTF. CDR3 sequence (DNA): TGTGCCAGTGCCGACAGGGCTGGGGCCAACGTCCTGACTTTC. The J gene is TRBJ2-6, the V gene TRBV19; the match to TRBD1 covers 7 bases. The CDR3 totals 14 residues. The trim removed 8 bases at V and 2 bases at J, leaving 3 bases unmatched. CDR1 is LNHDA, CDR2 SQIVND, per germline (reference sequence). Variable domain in full (rest from reference TRBV19 and TRBJ2-6): DGGITQSPKYLFRKEGQNVTLSCEQNLNHDAMYWYRQDPGQGLRLIYYSQIVNDFQKGDIAEGYSVSREKKESFPLTVTSAQKNPTAFYLCASADRAGANVLTFGAGSRLTVL.

The chain links TRBV4-2 to TRBJ2-5, with TRBD1 identical over 8 bases. Germline assignment: CDR1 LGHNA and CDR2 YNFKEQ. The trim removed 2 bases at V and 5 bases at J, leaving 7 bases unmatched. The CDR3 spans 15 residues. CDR3 loop: CASSQPGQAKETQYF. CDR3 coding DNA: TGTGCCAGCAGCCAACCGGGACAGGCGAAGGAGACCCAGTACTTC.

This clonotype was observed a handful of times. The rearrangement joins TRBV12-3 or TRBV12-4 to TRBJ1-1; 7 bases line up with TRBD1. The trim removed 6 bases at V and 3 bases at J, leaving 10 bases unmatched. CDR3 length: 15 amino acids. The CDR3 here is CASSQSGTEDTEAFF. The CDR3 nucleotides read TGTGCCAGCAGCCAGTCCGGGACAGAGGACACTGAAGCTTTCTTT.

The V call is TRBV7-3, the J call TRBJ2-3; 7 nucleotides match TRBD1. The CDR3 covers 15 residues. Germline V gives CDR1 SGHTA, CDR2 FQGTGA. The V gene end was trimmed by 2 bases and the J gene end by 1 base; junction bases not matched to a gene: 3. CDR3 coding DNA: TGTGCCAGCAGCTTACAAGGGACAGGCACAGATACGCAGTATTTT. It codes for CASSLQGTGTDTQYF.